The clone carrying this T cell receptor (beta chain) was recorded a few times. Its target is not known. This record belongs to a study of T-cell memory formation after mild COVID-19. As for the study in general: TCR clusters were mostly donor specific. Study outcomes and limitations: Among CD4+ contracting clones, most were CM and EM, and CD8+ ones EMRA. CD4+ bias marked clones expanding day 15 to 37, unlike balanced contracting clones. Second-wave clones peaking on day 37 lacked confirmed SARS-CoV-2 specificity.

TCRdb re-analysed the 5' RACE reads in MiXCR, keeping a single row per CDR3 protein. The table lists 470,000 or so distinct CDR3 sequences, about 20% of them singletons. The germline V gene has CDR1 MGHDK and CDR2 SYGVNS. The CDR3 loop spans 14 amino acids. V lost 4 bases and J 4 bases, leaving 11 bases between the germline ends. The origin of this receptor is an adult woman who had mild COVID-19 (a few samples of this study predate the infection). Cell type and time point are not known. The sample comprised PBMCs or a T cell subset sorted from them (not recorded which). This rearrangement joins TRBV25-1 to TRBJ2-1, with a possible D match to TRBD2 (6 bases). This CDR3 reads CASSAPGGYNEQFF. CDR3 nucleotide sequence: TGTGCCAGCAGTGCCCCCGGAGGGTACAATGAGCAGTTCTTC.